This entry concerns a single TCR beta chain. This sample stems from a study of T cell changes during pregnancy in multiple sclerosis. Only in-frame clones appear in the TCRdb table, and some are missing; sequencing was by immunoSEQ multiplex PCR. The sample consists of 52,000 or so clones, approximately 90% of them appearing once. The sequence was obtained from a female donor with multiple sclerosis, enrolled in a pregnancy study. Sequencing was performed on CD4+ T cells from peripheral blood mononuclear cells, taken in the first trimester of pregnancy.

The CDR3 spells CASSQSDRPYGYTF. The DNA of the CDR3 is TGCGCCAGCAGTCAATCGGACAGGCCCTATGGCTACACCTTC. The V call is TRBV23-1, the J call TRBJ1-2; TRBD1 aligns across 7 bases. TRBV23-1 carries the ORF label, with uncertain function. With V trimmed by 0 bases and J by 4 bases, 2 bases remained unmatched. The CDR3 is 14 amino acids.